This entry lists 3 T cell receptor beta chains sequenced from one sample in a study of T cell repertoires in cytomegalovirus infection. Via MiXCR, TCRdb re-called the reads, giving one row per CDR3 protein. The data contain 480,000 or so distinct CDR3 sequences, approximately 11% of them singletons. The sample taken for sequencing was PBMCs. All receptors come from a human donor in good health (CMV status not recorded). Some clones in this sample may be carry-over from other donors' samples.

At least ten counts were recorded for this clonotype. The genes are TRBV7-2 and TRBJ2-6, with D perhaps given as TRBD1 or TRBD2 (7 bases each). The V end lost 2 bases, the J end lost 0 bases, and 20 bases lay between the germline ends. Germline values: CDR1 SGHTA, CDR2 FQGNSA. The CDR3 runs 20 residues. This chain's CDR3 is CASSLHKGASGSSGANVLTF. Written as DNA, the CDR3 is TGTGCCAGCAGCTTACATAAGGGGGCTAGCGGTAGCTCTGGGGCCAACGTCCTGACTTTC.

The CDR3, as DNA: TGTGCCAGCAGAGACAGGGGGGACTTCTCTGGAAACACCATATATTTT. This sequence encodes CASRDRGDFSGNTIYF. The rearrangement uses TRBV12-3 or TRBV12-4 and TRBJ1-3, with 9 positions matching TRBD1. This CDR3 spans 16 amino acids. V gave up 6 bases and J gave up 0 bases; unmatched junction bases: 6.

This clonotype was counted at least ten times. The chain combines TRBV7-6 with TRBJ2-5; D uncertain. Germline V lookup: CDR1 SGHVS, CDR2 FNYEAQ. There are 12 residues in the CDR3. Trimming took 7 bases from V and 3 from J, leaving 9 bases between them. CDR3 amino acids: CASTPTEETQYF. The CDR3, as DNA: TGTGCCAGCACCCCGACCGAAGAGACCCAGTACTTC.